These 8 T cell receptor beta chains were sequenced from one sample in a study of blood T cells in healthy people across ages. Through a sample-barcoded 5' primer and a J-beta primer mix, a second PCR was run for about 6 to 11 cycles. In TCRdb, the 5' RACE reads were re-called with MiXCR into one record per CDR3 protein. Of fewer than 1 million distinct CDR3 sequences in the sample, more than 40% were seen once. Sequencing was performed on blood. The origin of the receptors is a man aged 55 to 70 in good health.

The rearrangement links TRBV5-1 to TRBJ2-1, with D uncertain. Germline V gene sequence: CDR1 SGHRS, CDR2 YFSETQ. The CDR3 covers 12 residues. The germline V and J ends were trimmed by 4 bases and 11 bases, with 13 bases remaining between them. CDR3 loop: CASSRASTQQFF. Written as DNA, the CDR3 is TGCGCCAGCAGCAGGGCCAGTACCCAGCAGTTCTTC.

Concerning this clonotype itself: This clone may be a read error of a much larger clone one base away. This chain uses TRBV6-2 or TRBV6-3 with TRBJ2-6, with D possibly being TRBD2 (6 bases). Germline loops: CDR1 MNHEY, CDR2 SVGEGT. V lost 2 bases and J 4 bases, leaving 9 bases between the germline ends. The CDR3 sequence is 15 residues long. This CDR3 is CASSYGGYGANVLTF. The CDR3 DNA reads TGTGCCAGCAGTTACGGGGGGTACGGGGCCAACGTCCTGACTTTC.

This rearrangement joins TRBV7-2 to TRBJ1-1, with TRBD1 as a possible D gene (6 bases). The CDR3 runs to 15 residues. The germline CDR1 and CDR2 sequences are SGHTA and FQGNSA. Trimming took off 5 bases at V and 0 bases at J, with 13 bases between the two ends. DNA for the CDR3: TGTGCCAGCAGCCCCCACGGGACAATGAACACTGAAGCTTTCTTT. Its translation: CASSPHGTMNTEAFF. Looking up the rest from reference TRBV7-2 and TRBJ1-1 gives the full variable domain: GAGVSQSPSNKVTEKGKDVELRCDPISGHTALYWYRQSLGQGLEFLIYFQGNSAPDKSGLPSDRFSAERTGGSVSTLTIQRTQQEDSAVYLCASSPHGTMNTEAFFGQGTRLTVV.

The chain combines TRBV6-5 with TRBJ1-1; 11 bases map to TRBD1. V dropped 5 bases and J dropped 5; count of bases not matched to a gene: 4. Germline CDR1 MNHEY, CDR2 SVGAGI. This CDR3 has 14 residues. CDR3 sequence (DNA): TGTGCCAGCAGTGAGGACAGGGGGCGGACTGAAGCTTTCTTT. Amino acid sequence: CASSEDRGRTEAFF.

This sequence joins TRBV6-6 and TRBJ2-3; D gene uncertain. The CDR3 is 16 amino acids. Trimming left V 4 bases short and J 1 base short, with 15 bases between. CDR1 and CDR2 (germline): MNHNY, SVGAGI (reference sequence). DNA of the CDR3: TGTGCCAGCAGTTCCCTACCAACTATACGCACAGATACGCAGTATTTT. Its translation is CASSSLPTIRTDTQYF.

This clonotype was observed a single time. The V gene is TRBV10-3, the J gene TRBJ2-7; TRBD2 is a possible D gene (6 bases). This CDR3 has 14 residues. CDR1 ENHRY and CDR2 SYGVKD come from the germline V gene. Trimming removed 6 bases at V and 7 bases at J, with 19 bases between. The CDR3 nucleotides are TGTGCCATCAGCTACGGGGAGGCACACAATGAGCAGTACTTC. It translates to CAISYGEAHNEQYF.

The chain carries TRBV24-1 and TRBJ2-5, with unresolved D. The CDR3 runs to 14 residues. Trimming cost V 3 bases and J 3 bases, with 10 bases left between them. CDR1 and CDR2 from the germline V gene are KGHDR and SFDVKD. This chain's CDR3 is CATSDVTAEETQYF. Here the CDR3 DNA reads TGTGCCACCAGTGATGTAACAGCCGAAGAGACCCAGTACTTC.

This clonotype was detected only a few times. The chain recombines TRBV12-3 or TRBV12-4 with TRBJ2-5, with D perhaps matching TRBD2 (6 bases). V was cut by 5 bases and J by 9 bases, with 13 bases left in between. This CDR3 has 12 residues. This CDR3 reads CASSPGAGSQYF. For the CDR3, the DNA is TGTGCCAGCAGTCCCGGCGCGGGGTCCCAGTACTTC.